This T cell receptor beta chain emerged from a study of shared clonotypes between healthy human individuals. Repertoires were generated with immunoSEQ multiplex PCR, while TCRdb's copy carries only in-frame clones and drops some. Of some 790,000 clones detected, 55% to 80% appear once; the ten largest clones hold more than 1.5%. CDR1 is MDHEN, CDR2 SYDVKM, per germline. CDR3 length: 17 amino acids. The V and J ends lost 2 bases and 0 bases respectively, with 13 bases between them. Source material: memory CD4+ T cells sorted from blood. The subset: CD45RA-negative fraction. The rearrangement uses TRBV28 and TRBJ1-4; D possibly corresponds to TRBD1 (6 bases). This receptor was obtained from a woman aged 25 to 39 in good health. DNA of the CDR3: TGTGCCAGCAGTTTACCCGGACAGTCTGCAACTAATGAAAAACTGTTTTTT. This encodes CASSLPGQSATNEKLFF.